This entry lists 21 T cell receptor beta chains sequenced from one sample in a study of tumor-infiltrating lymphocytes in primary liver carcinoma. A primer in the constant region served to generate TCR beta cDNA from approximately 500 ng of total RNA. Three-round nested multiplex PCR performed with slightly modified ARM-PCR produced the TCR beta libraries. Investigators reported that the first two PCR rounds, at roughly 10 cycles each, used TRBV1-TRBV30 forward primers with a C-beta reverse primer. MiXCR, applied by TCRdb to the multiplex PCR reads, yields one record per CDR3 protein. The sample contains some 64,000 distinct CDR3 sequences, roughly 70% of which appear only once. The study co-extracted DNA and RNA from around 20-30 mg of unsorted bulk tissue. Specimen: liver tumor tissue from sampling region 4. Subset denoted: tumor region T4, right-lateral pole. Source of these receptors: a man aged 35 to 55 with primary liver carcinoma and hepatitis B virus infection.

This sequence joins TRBV4-2 and TRBJ1-1; no definite D call. CDR1 LGHNA and CDR2 YNFKEQ come from the germline V gene. V was clipped by 2 bases and J by 3 bases, with 13 bases between them. The CDR3 consists of 15 residues. Here the CDR3 reads CASSQKQGMDTEAFF. The CDR3 DNA reads TGTGCCAGCAGCCAAAAACAAGGGATGGACACTGAAGCTTTCTTT.

A remark on this clonotype: This is likely a read error, given that the CDR3 carries no conserved phenylalanine or tryptophan at its end. This chain connects TRBV14 to TRBJ1-2, with 8 bases identical to TRBD1. This CDR3 is built from 14 residues. CDR1 is SGHDN, CDR2 FVKESK, per germline. V shed 5 bases, J shed 7 bases, and the junction held 9 bases outside the gene matches. CDR3 sequence: CASSFDRGGSGYTI. The CDR3 DNA follows: TGTGCCAGCAGCTTCGACAGGGGAGGGTCTGGCTACACCATA.

The CDR3 region has the DNA TGCGCCAGCAGCAGGTCTCTGGACTATGGCTACACCTTC. Protein sequence: CASSRSLDYGYTF. The V and J genes are TRBV10-2 and TRBJ1-2; no firm D call. Germline CDR1 is WSHSY and CDR2 is SAAADI. V dropped 6 bases and J dropped 3 bases, with 11 bases sitting between them. The CDR3 has 13 residues.

This clonotype was counted many times. V gene TRBV30 combines with J gene TRBJ1-2; no clear D. The CDR3 covers 10 residues. V was trimmed by 3 bases and J by 6 bases, leaving 5 bases between them. The germline V gene encodes CDR1 GTSNPN and CDR2 SVGIG (reference sequence). CDR3 coding DNA: TGTGCCTGGAGACCGGATGGCTACACCTTC. Its translation is CAWRPDGYTF.

A word on this clonotype: The junction shows a germline mismatch at one end, possibly a read error. The genes are TRBV5-6 and TRBJ2-6; 8 bases are a match to TRBD1. This CDR3 comprises 18 residues. The germline V gene encodes CDR1 SGHDT and CDR2 YYEEEE. The CDR3 here is CASNSWTGWLSGANVPTF. The CDR3 region has the DNA TGTGCCAGCAACTCCTGGACAGGGTGGCTTTCTGGGGCCAACGTCCCGACTTTC.

About this clonotype: The conserved final phenylalanine or tryptophan is absent from the CDR3, which likely points to a read error. The chain carries TRBV7-9 and TRBJ2-1; D may match TRBD1 or TRBD2 (6 bases each). Per the germline V gene, CDR1 is SEHNR and CDR2 is FQNEAQ (reference sequence). The CDR3 is 17 amino acids. CDR3 DNA sequence: TGTGTCAGCAGCTTACCATATCGGGGGCCTGAAACAAATGAGCAGTTCTTA. This gives the protein CVSSLPYRGPETNEQFL.

About this clonotype: Because it lacks the conserved phenylalanine or tryptophan at the end, this CDR3 is likely a read error. CDR3: CASSPSVNTGELFS. The DNA for the CDR3 is TGCGCCAGCAGTCCCAGCGTAAACACCGGGGAGCTGTTTTCT. This chain connects TRBV4-1 to TRBJ2-2; D is unclear. CDR3 length: 14 amino acids. Trimming removed 6 bases at V and 2 bases at J, with 10 bases between. From germline, CDR1 is MGHRA and CDR2 YSYEKL.

Remarks on this clonotype: Sequence at one end of the junction differs from germline and may be a read error. The V call is TRBV5-5, the J call TRBJ2-1; D is unresolved. In germline, CDR1 is SGHKS, CDR2 YYEKEE (reference sequence). The CDR3 is 15 residues long. The CDR3 reads CASSSVPGRYNEHFF. DNA of the CDR3: TGCGCCAGCAGCTCGGTTCCCGGACGGTACAATGAGCACTTCTTC.

The V gene is TRBV6-1, the J gene TRBJ1-2; D may be TRBD1 (6 bases). CDR1 is MNHNS and CDR2 is SASEGT in the germline V gene. V was clipped by 8 bases and J by 3 bases, with 19 bases between them. CDR3 length: 15 residues. CDR3 bases: TGTGCCAGCTCAGTGGTGGGGGGCGCCGACTATGGCTACACCTTC. The encoded protein is CASSVVGGADYGYTF.

Comment on this clonotype: The junction departs from germline at one end; a sequencing error may be responsible. This rearrangement joins TRBV6-6 to TRBJ2-6; D is uncertain. The germline CDR1 and CDR2 sequences are MNHNY and SVGAGI (reference sequence). This CDR3 contains 15 residues. The CDR3 coding sequence is TGTACCAGGAGTTACTCGAACTCTGGGGCCAACGTCCTGACTTTC. Protein product: CTRSYSNSGANVLTF.

In regard to this clonotype: At one end, the junction sequence differs from germline, possibly due to a read error. V gene TRBV29-1 combines with J gene TRBJ2-2; possibly TRBD2 for D (6 bases). CDR1 is SQVTM, CDR2 ANQGSEA, per germline. The CDR3 has 13 residues. CDR3 in amino acids: CRVPRGTTGELLF. DNA of the CDR3: TGCAGAGTTCCTCGGGGGACCACCGGGGAGCTGTTATTT.

Of note for this clonotype: The junction departs from the called germline gene at one end, perhaps through a read error. V gene TRBV7-9 combines with J gene TRBJ1-5; D not certain. The CDR3 loop spans 12 amino acids. Germline-derived CDR1 and CDR2 are SEHNR and FQNEAQ (reference sequence). CDR3 sequence reads: CAISAHFEPRHF. The DNA for the CDR3 is TGTGCCATCAGCGCACATTTTGAGCCCCGGCATTTT.

The gene calls are TRBV19 and TRBJ1-5, with D perhaps TRBD1 (6 bases). Germline CDR1 reads LNHDA; CDR2 reads SQIVND (reference sequence). The CDR3 loop spans 15 amino acids. V lost 5 bases and J lost 4, with 15 bases in between. This CDR3 reads CASSSTGTGNQPQHF. The CDR3 bases are TGTGCCAGTAGTTCCACAGGGACCGGGAATCAGCCCCAGCATTTT.

For this clonotype: One end of the junction does not line up with germline, which may come from a read error. The chain recombines TRBV6-5 with TRBJ2-1; 8 bases match TRBD1. The CDR3 consists of 16 residues. Germline V CDR1 and CDR2: MNHEY, SVGAGI. The CDR3 protein is CANSTPTGVLTSEQFF. CDR3 nucleotides: TGTGCCAACAGTACCCCGACAGGGGTATTGACCAGTGAGCAGTTCTTC.

The chain carries TRBV6-6 and TRBJ2-7; D call uncertain. Germline loops: CDR1 MNHNY, CDR2 SVGAGI (reference sequence). This CDR3 region has 14 residues. This chain's CDR3 is CVSSYTGSSYEQYF. CDR3 in DNA: TGTGTTAGCAGTTACACCGGAAGCTCCTACGAGCAGTACTTC.

Details on this clonotype: The CDR3 does not end in the conserved phenylalanine or tryptophan, so this is likely a read error. The chain joins TRBV6-1 to TRBJ1-5, with no clear D. Germline CDR1 MNHNS, CDR2 SASEGT. The CDR3 totals 17 residues. The CDR3 region is CASNETRQGAVNQPQHL. The CDR3 DNA is TGTGCCAGCAATGAAACCCGACAAGGAGCAGTCAATCAGCCCCAGCATCTT.

The V call is TRBV4-1, the J call TRBJ2-7, with 9 bases that match TRBD2. This CDR3 spans 17 amino acids. V lost 2 bases and J lost 2; bases outside the gene matches: 10. Looked up from germline, CDR1 is MGHRA and CDR2 is YSYEKL. The chain's CDR3 is CASSQWTSALGAYEQYF. The CDR3 DNA reads TGCGCCAGCAGCCAATGGACTAGCGCCCTAGGGGCCTACGAGCAGTACTTC.

V gene TRBV11-1 combines with J gene TRBJ2-1, with 9 bases fitting TRBD2. The ends lost 4 bases at V and 2 bases at J; junction bases unmatched: 15. Per germline, CDR1 SGHAT and CDR2 FQDESV (reference sequence). This CDR3 is 19 amino acids long. CDR3 DNA sequence: TGTGCCAGCAGCTATGATCAGCGGGAGGCGTTCAGCACCTACAATGAGCAGTTCTTC. Amino acids: CASSYDQREAFSTYNEQFF.

A note on this clonotype: Relative to the germline gene, one junction end is altered; a read error may explain this. V gene TRBV5-1 combines with J gene TRBJ2-7, with TRBD2 matching over 7 bases. The CDR3 is 17 amino acids. Germline values: CDR1 SGHRS, CDR2 YFSETQ. CDR3 in DNA: TGCGCCACCAGCTTTGACATGGACCCGGGGGGAGGCTACAAGCAGTACTTC. Its translation: CATSFDMDPGGGYKQYF.

This clonotype was seen repeatedly, ten times or more. One end of the junction is discordant with germline, which a read error may explain. V usage is TRBV11-2 and J usage is TRBJ1-1; 7 bases align to TRBD1. The CDR3 is made up of 13 amino acids. CDR1 and CDR2 from the germline V gene are SGHAT and FQNNGV. The CDR3 protein is CASSLGQNTEASF. As DNA, the CDR3 is TGTGCCAGCAGCTTGGGACAGAACACTGAGGCTTCCTTT.

Of note for this clonotype: Possible read error: a much larger clone is one base away. The chain links TRBV12-3 or TRBV12-4 to TRBJ2-7; weak D call: TRBD1 (5 bases). This CDR3 contains 13 residues. The CDR3: CASNTWGAYERYF. The DNA of the CDR3 is TGTGCCAGCAACACGTGGGGCGCCTACGAGCGGTACTTC.